The sequence of this T cell receptor beta chain was determined in a study of blood T cells in healthy people across ages. Study-wide results and caveats: The study regarded diversity estimates from one million T cells as underestimates.

Trimming at V came to 0 bases and at J to 5 bases, leaving 12 bases not matched to a gene. Germline V lookup: CDR1 ENHRY, CDR2 SYGVKD. The CDR3 length is 19 residues. Using a J-beta primer mix together with a sample-barcoded 5' primer, a second PCR was run for about 7 to 12 cycles. TCRdb redid the calling of the 5' RACE reads with MiXCR, one entry per CDR3 protein. The sample shows fewer than 1,000,000 distinct CDR3 sequences, roughly 44% of them seen only once. Note on this clonotype: The target antigen is unknown.

This rearrangement joins TRBV10-3 to TRBJ2-1, with TRBD2 identical over 11 bases. The TCR sequence derives from a man between 60 and 70 years old in good health. Sequenced sample: blood. The CDR3 loop is CAISESIRLAGGSNNEQFF. The DNA of the CDR3 is TGTGCCATCAGTGAGTCGATTCGGCTAGCGGGGGGATCGAACAATGAGCAGTTCTTC.